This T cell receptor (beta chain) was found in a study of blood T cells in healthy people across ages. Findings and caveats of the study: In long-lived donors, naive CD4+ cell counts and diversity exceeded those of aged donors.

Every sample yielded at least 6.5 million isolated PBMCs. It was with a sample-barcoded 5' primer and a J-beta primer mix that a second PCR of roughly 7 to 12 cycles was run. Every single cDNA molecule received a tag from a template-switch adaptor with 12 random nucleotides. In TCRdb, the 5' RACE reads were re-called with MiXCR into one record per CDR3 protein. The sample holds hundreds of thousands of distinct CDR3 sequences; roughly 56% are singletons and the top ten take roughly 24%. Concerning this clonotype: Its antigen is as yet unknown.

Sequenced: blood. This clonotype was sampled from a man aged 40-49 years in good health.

DNA for the CDR3: TGTGCCAGCAGTACCCCTAGCGGGGAAGCCGCCTACGAGCAGTACTTC. Translated: CASSTPSGEAAYEQYF. The rearrangement links TRBV28 to TRBJ2-5; TRBD2 matches 9 bases. The J call could be wrong; TRBJ2-7 is a better fit for the DNA end. The germline gives CDR1 MDHEN, CDR2 SYDVKM. CDR3 size: 16 residues.